This T cell receptor beta chain was obtained from a study of blood T cell repertoires in COVID-19. Produced via immunoSEQ multiplex PCR; TCRdb's table is partial and in-frame only. The table lists around 190,000 clones, roughly nine tenths of them singletons. V lost 4 bases to trimming and J lost 1 base, with 15 bases between them. The CDR3 is made up of 17 amino acids. Germline values: CDR1 KGHDR, CDR2 SFDVKD. Specimen: peripheral blood. J is TRBJ2-2 and V is TRBV24-1; a possible D gene is TRBD1 (6 bases). This receptor was obtained from a man aged 18-30 years who had recovered from COVID-19. Here the CDR3 DNA reads TGTGCCACCAGTGACCCTCGGACAGACCTGAACACCGGGGAGCTGTTTTTT. Protein sequence: CATSDPRTDLNTGELFF.